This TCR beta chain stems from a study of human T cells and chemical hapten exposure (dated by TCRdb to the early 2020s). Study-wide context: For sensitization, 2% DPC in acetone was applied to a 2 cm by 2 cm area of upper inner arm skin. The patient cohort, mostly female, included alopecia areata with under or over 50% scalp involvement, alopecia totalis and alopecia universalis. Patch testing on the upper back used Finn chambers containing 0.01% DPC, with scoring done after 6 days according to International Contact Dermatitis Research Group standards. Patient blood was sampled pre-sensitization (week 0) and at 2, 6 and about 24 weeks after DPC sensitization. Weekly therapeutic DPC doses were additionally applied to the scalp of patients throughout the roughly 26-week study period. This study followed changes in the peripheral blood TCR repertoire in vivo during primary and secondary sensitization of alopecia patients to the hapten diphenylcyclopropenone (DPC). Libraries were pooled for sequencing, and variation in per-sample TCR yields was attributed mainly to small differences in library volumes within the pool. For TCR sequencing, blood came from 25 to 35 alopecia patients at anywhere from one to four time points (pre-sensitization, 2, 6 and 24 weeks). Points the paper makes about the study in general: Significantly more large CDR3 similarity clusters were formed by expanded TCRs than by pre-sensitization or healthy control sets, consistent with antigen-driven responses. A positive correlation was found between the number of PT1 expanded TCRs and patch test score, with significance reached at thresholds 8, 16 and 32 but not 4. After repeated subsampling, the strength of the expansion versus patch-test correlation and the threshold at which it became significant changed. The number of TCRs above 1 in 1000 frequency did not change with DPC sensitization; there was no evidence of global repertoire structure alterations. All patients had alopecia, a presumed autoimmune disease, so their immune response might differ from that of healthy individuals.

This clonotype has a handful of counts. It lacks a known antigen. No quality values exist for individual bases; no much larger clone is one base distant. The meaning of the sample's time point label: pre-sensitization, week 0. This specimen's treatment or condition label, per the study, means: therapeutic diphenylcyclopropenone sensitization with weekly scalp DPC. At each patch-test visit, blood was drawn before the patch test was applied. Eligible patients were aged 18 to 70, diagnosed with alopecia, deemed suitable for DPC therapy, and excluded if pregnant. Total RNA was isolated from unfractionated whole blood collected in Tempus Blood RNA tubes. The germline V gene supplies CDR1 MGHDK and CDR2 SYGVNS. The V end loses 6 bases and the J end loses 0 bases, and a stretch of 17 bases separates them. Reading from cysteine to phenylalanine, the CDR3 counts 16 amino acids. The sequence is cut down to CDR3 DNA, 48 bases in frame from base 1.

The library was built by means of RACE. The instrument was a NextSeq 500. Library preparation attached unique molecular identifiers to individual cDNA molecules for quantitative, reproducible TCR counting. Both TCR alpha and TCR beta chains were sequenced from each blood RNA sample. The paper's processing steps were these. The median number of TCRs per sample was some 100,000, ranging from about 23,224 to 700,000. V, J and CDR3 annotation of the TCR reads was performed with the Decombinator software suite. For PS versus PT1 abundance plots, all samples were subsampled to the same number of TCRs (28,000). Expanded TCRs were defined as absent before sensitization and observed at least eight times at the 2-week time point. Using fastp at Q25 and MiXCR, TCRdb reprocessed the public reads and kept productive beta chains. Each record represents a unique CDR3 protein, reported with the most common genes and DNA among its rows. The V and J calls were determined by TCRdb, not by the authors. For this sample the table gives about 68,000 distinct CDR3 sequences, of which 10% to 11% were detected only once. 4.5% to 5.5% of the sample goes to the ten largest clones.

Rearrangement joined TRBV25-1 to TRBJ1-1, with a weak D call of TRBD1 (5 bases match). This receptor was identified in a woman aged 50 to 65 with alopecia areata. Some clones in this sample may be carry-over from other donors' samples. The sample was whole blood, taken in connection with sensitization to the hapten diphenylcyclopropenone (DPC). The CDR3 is CASRTTEGDLNTEAFF. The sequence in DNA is TGTGCCAGCAGAACGACAGAGGGAGACCTGAACACTGAAGCTTTCTTT.